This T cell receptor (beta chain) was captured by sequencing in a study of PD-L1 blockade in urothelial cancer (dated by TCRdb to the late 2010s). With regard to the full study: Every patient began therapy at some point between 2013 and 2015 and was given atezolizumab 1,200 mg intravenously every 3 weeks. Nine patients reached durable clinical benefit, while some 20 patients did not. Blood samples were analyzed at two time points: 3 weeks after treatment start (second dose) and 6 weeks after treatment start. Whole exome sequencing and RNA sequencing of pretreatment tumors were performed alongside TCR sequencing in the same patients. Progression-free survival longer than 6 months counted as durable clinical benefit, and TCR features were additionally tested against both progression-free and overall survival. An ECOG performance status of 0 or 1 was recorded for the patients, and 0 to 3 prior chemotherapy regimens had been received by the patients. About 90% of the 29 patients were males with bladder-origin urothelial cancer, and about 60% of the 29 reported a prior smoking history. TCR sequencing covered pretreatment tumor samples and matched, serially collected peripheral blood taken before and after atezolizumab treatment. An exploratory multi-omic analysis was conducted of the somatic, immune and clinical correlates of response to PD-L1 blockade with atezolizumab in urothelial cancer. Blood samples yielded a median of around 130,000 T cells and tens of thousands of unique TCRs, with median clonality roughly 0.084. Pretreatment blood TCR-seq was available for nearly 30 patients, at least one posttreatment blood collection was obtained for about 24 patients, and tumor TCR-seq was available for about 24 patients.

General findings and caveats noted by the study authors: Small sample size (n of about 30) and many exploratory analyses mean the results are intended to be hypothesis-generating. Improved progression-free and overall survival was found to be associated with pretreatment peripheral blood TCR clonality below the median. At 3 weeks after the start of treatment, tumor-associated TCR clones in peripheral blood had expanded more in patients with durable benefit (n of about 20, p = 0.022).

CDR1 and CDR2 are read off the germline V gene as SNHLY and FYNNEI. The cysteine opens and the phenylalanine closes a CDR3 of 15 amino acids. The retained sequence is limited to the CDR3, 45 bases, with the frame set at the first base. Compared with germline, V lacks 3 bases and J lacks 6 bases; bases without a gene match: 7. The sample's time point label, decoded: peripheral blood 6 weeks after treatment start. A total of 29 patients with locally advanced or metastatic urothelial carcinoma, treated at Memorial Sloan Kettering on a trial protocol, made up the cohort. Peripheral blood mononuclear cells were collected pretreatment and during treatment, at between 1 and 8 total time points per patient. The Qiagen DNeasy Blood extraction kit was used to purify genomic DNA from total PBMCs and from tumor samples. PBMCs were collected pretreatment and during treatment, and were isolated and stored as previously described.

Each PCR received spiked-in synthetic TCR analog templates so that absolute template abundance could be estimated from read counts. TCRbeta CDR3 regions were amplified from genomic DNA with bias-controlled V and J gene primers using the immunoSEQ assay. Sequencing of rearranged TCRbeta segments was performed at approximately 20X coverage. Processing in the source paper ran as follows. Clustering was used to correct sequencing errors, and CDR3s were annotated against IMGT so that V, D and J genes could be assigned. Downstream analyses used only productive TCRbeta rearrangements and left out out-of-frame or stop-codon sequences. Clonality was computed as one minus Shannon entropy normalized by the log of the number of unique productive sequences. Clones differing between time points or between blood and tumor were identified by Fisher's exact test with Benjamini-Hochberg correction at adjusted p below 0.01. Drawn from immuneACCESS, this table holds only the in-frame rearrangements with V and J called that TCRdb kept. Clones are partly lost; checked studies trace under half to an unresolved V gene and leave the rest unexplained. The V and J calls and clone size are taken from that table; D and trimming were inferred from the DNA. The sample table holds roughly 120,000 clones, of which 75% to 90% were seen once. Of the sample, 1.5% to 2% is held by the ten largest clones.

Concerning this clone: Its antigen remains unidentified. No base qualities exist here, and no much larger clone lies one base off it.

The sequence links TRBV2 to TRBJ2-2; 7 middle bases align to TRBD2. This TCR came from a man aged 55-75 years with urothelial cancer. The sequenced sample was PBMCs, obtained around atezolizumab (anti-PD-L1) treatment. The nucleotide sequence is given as TGTGCCAGCAGTGAGAGCCGAGCGGGGTCCGGGGAGCTGTTTTTT. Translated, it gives CASSESRAGSGELFF.